These 23 T cell receptor beta chains share one sample of origin, sequenced in a study of blood T cell repertoires in COVID-19 (dated by TCRdb to 2020 to 2022). The library was generated by the immunoSEQ multiplex PCR assay. In its TCRdb copy, this immuneACCESS table keeps in-frame sequences only and misses some clones. Where compared with another copy, unresolved V genes explain less than half of these, and the others have no known cause. Present in this sample are about 480,000 clones, 70% to 90% of which were seen just once. About 1.7% of the sample is in the top ten clones. Source material: PBMCs or T cells enriched from blood (not recorded which). The origin of the receptors is a woman between 40 and 55 years old who had recovered from COVID-19.

CDR3 in amino acids: CSVVFASGTYNEQFF. In DNA, the CDR3 is TGCAGCGTTGTCTTTGCTAGCGGAACCTACAATGAGCAGTTCTTC. The chain joins TRBV29-1 to TRBJ2-1, with 7 bases that match TRBD2. This CDR3 is built from 15 residues. The V and J ends lost 4 bases and 2 bases, in that order; junction bases with no gene match: 8. In germline, CDR1 is SQVTM, CDR2 ANQGSEA.

The rearrangement joins TRBV30 to TRBJ1-3; 8 bases line up with TRBD1. The length of the CDR3 is 15 residues. The germline V gene has CDR1 GTSNPN and CDR2 SVGIG (reference sequence). V lost 5 bases, J lost 3 bases, and 9 bases stayed unmatched. The CDR3 bases are TGTGCCTGGGGGACGTACAGGGGGAATGGAAACACCATATATTTT. Translated: CAWGTYRGNGNTIYF. Full variable domain (rest looked up from reference TRBV30 and TRBJ1-3): SQTIHQWPATLVQPVGSPLSLECTVEGTSNPNLYWYRQAAGRGLQLLFYSVGIGQISSEVPQNLSASRPQDRQFILSSKKLLLSDSGFYLCAWGTYRGNGNTIYFGEGSWLTVV.

The V gene is TRBV12-3 or TRBV12-4, the J gene TRBJ2-7, with TRBD2 identical over 8 bases. J was trimmed by 6 bases and V by 5 bases; bases with no gene match: 6. The CDR3 has 13 residues. The CDR3 nucleotides are TGTGCCAGCAGTGCCGGGACTAGAGTCGAGCAGTACTTC. This codes for CASSAGTRVEQYF.

The V and J genes are TRBV5-6 and TRBJ1-2, with D perhaps TRBD1 (6 bases). The V gene lost 0 bases and the J gene lost 1 base, with 16 bases spanning the gap. Germline CDR1 reads SGHDT; CDR2 reads YYEEEE. The CDR3 totals 17 residues. The CDR3 here is CASSLEDSRWNNYGYTF. DNA for the CDR3: TGTGCCAGCAGCTTGGAGGACAGTAGGTGGAATAACTATGGCTACACCTTC.

The J gene is TRBJ1-6, the V gene TRBV5-1; a possible D gene is TRBD1 (6 bases). The germline V and J ends were trimmed by 5 bases and 5 bases, with 11 bases remaining between them. CDR1 and CDR2 from the germline V gene are SGHRS and YFSETQ. This CDR3 spans 14 amino acids. The CDR3 loop reads CASRLTGDNSPLHF. The CDR3 DNA reads TGCGCCAGCAGACTGACAGGAGATAATTCACCCCTCCACTTT.

This clone was seen once. The chain employs TRBV12-5 and TRBJ1-1; no definite D call. Per germline, CDR1 LGHNT and CDR2 FRNRAP. V was clipped by 6 bases and J by 7 bases, with 9 bases between them. This CDR3 is 11 amino acids long. The CDR3 sequence: CASGNGVEAFF. The CDR3, as DNA: TGTGCTAGTGGGAACGGGGTTGAAGCTTTCTTT.

In this sample, this clone turned up a few times. The chain couples TRBV2 to TRBJ1-1; D uncertain. This CDR3 has 16 amino acids. The germline CDR1 and CDR2 sequences are SNHLY and FYNNEI. Trimming removed 3 bases at V and 0 bases at J, with 14 bases between. CDR3 bases: TGTGCCAGCAGTGACAGGCAGGCTCAATTGAACACTGAAGCTTTCTTT. Translating it yields CASSDRQAQLNTEAFF.

The rearrangement links TRBV5-4 to TRBJ2-7; tentatively, D is TRBD2 (5 bases). Trimming took 3 bases from V and 0 from J, leaving 19 bases between them. Per the germline V gene, CDR1 is SGHNT and CDR2 is YYREEE (reference sequence). This CDR3 region has 17 residues. CDR3 nucleotides: TGTGCCAGCAGCTCGGCAGGCGGTTTGGGGAGCTCCTACGAGCAGTACTTC. As protein: CASSSAGGLGSSYEQYF.

The chain has TRBV28 and TRBJ2-2; no clear D gene. The CDR3 covers 13 residues. V was cut by 4 bases and J by 1 base, with 4 bases left in between. Germline V CDR1 and CDR2: MDHEN, SYDVKM. The CDR3 bases are TGTGCCAGCAGTTCACAGAACACCGGGGAGCTGTTTTTT. Translation gives CASSSQNTGELFF. Full variable domain (outside the CDR3, taken from reference TRBV28 and TRBJ2-2): DVKVTQSSRYLVKRTGEKVFLECVQDMDHENMFWYRQDPGLGLRLIYFSYDVKMKEKGDIPEGYSVSREKKERFSLILESASTNQTSMYLCASSSQNTGELFFGEGSRLTVL.

The rearrangement uses TRBV11-2 and TRBJ1-1; D is possibly TRBD1 (5 bases). The V gene lost 2 bases and the J gene lost 4 bases, with 17 bases spanning the gap. This CDR3 comprises 16 residues. Germline V gene lookup returns CDR1 SGHAT and CDR2 FQNNGV. For the CDR3, the DNA is TGTGCCAGCAGCTTATTCTTTCGGCAGGGCGGCACTGAAGCTTTCTTT. Encoded protein: CASSLFFRQGGTEAFF.

This clone was seen once. The V gene is TRBV4-2, the J gene TRBJ2-3, with 10 nucleotides matching TRBD2. Germline CDR1 and CDR2: LGHNA and YNFKEQ. CDR3 length equals 16 residues. Losses at the gene ends were 0 bases for V and 8 bases for J; bases not matched to a gene: 8. The CDR3 DNA reads TGTGCCAGCAGCCAAGATAGGACTAGCGGCTATGGTACGCAGTATTTT. It is translated as CASSQDRTSGYGTQYF.

The chain is built from TRBV21-1 and TRBJ1-5. TRBV21-1 is reported as a pseudogene. The CDR3 covers 23 residues. The CDR3 nucleotides are TGTGCCAGCAGCAAAGAAGGAGGATTGGGGTTGAGGTTTCCCGTTTATAGCAATCAGCCCCAGCATTTT. It specifies CASSKEGGLGLRFPVYSNQPQHF.

This chain joins TRBV7-2 and TRBJ2-7, with unresolved D. V shed 5 bases and J shed 2 bases, with 7 bases lying between them. This CDR3 has 12 amino acids. Germline V gene data show CDR1 as SGHTA and CDR2 as FQGNSA. The CDR3 DNA reads TGTGCCAGCAGCCGTTCCCCCTACGAGCAGTACTTC. Translated, it gives CASSRSPYEQYF. The whole variable domain, remainder taken from reference TRBV7-2 and TRBJ2-7, is GAGVSQSPSNKVTEKGKDVELRCDPISGHTALYWYRQSLGQGLEFLIYFQGNSAPDKSGLPSDRFSAERTGGSVSTLTIQRTQQEDSAVYLCASSRSPYEQYFGPGTRLTVT.

The J gene is TRBJ1-2, the V gene TRBV19; 9 bases match TRBD1. The CDR3 is made up of 16 amino acids. J gave up 8 bases and V 5 bases, and 15 bases lay outside the gene matches. Germline lookup yields CDR1 LNHDA and CDR2 SQIVND (reference sequence). The CDR3 nucleotides read TGTGCCAGTAGTGACCGGGACAGGGTCGATGTTGGGGGCTACACCTTC. Translated, it gives CASSDRDRVDVGGYTF.

The chain uses TRBV12-5 and TRBJ2-1, with TRBD1 identical over 11 bases. The germline CDR1 and CDR2 sequences are LGHNT and FRNRAP. The CDR3 totals 17 residues. V lost 1 base and J lost 5; bases outside the gene matches: 7. In DNA form, the CDR3 reads TGTGCTAGTGGTTTGGCCCGGGACAGGGGGTCGGACAATGAGCAGTTCTTC. Protein: CASGLARDRGSDNEQFF.

The chain combines TRBV27 with TRBJ1-3; perhaps TRBD1 as D (6 bases). The CDR3 contains 17 residues. Germline V lookup: CDR1 MNHEY, CDR2 SMNVEV (reference sequence). V lost 5 bases to trimming and J lost 4 bases, with 21 bases between them. The CDR3 coding sequence is TGTGCCAGCAGTCAGACAGGACTCTGGGTGGCCGGAAACACCATATATTTT. It encodes CASSQTGLWVAGNTIYF.

This chain uses TRBV2 with TRBJ1-5; no clear D gene. CDR1 and CDR2 (germline): SNHLY, FYNNEI. V was clipped by 5 bases and J by 2 bases, with 13 bases between them. The CDR3 extends over 15 amino acids. This chain's CDR3 is CASSTPDNRNQPQHF. The CDR3 DNA is TGTGCCAGCAGTACCCCTGACAACCGCAATCAGCCCCAGCATTTT.

CDR3 residues: CASSLVAGQAFSYEQYF. DNA for the CDR3: TGTGCCAGCAGCTTGGTCGCGGGACAGGCGTTCTCCTACGAGCAGTACTTC. The genes are TRBV5-5 and TRBJ2-7; 8 bases match TRBD1. Trimming took 0 bases from V and 0 from J; bases not matched to a gene: 8. The CDR3 length is 17 residues. Germline V gene data show CDR1 as SGHKS and CDR2 as YYEKEE (reference sequence).

This clone has a single count. This chain uses TRBV18 with TRBJ2-7, with D tentatively TRBD2 (6 bases). V lost 1 base and J 0 bases, leaving 13 bases between the germline ends. Germline V CDR1 and CDR2: KGHSH, LQKENI. The CDR3 sequence is 16 residues long. The CDR3 spells CASSPRGGGHSYEQYF. DNA for the CDR3: TGTGCCAGCTCACCACGGGGAGGTGGTCACTCCTACGAGCAGTACTTC. The complete variable domain, with remaining parts taken from reference TRBV18 and TRBJ2-7, reads NAGVMQNPRHLVRRRGQEARLRCSPMKGHSHVYWYRQLPEEGLKFMVYLQKENIIDESGMPKERFSAEFPKEGPSILRIQQVVRGDSAAYFCASSPRGGGHSYEQYFGPGTRLTVT.

The count of this clone is one. V gene TRBV11-2 combines with J gene TRBJ2-2; TRBD1 might be the D (5 bases). The CDR3 is 16 residues long. Germline lookup yields CDR1 SGHAT and CDR2 FQNNGV. V was shortened by 7 bases and J by 6 bases, with 21 bases between the two germline ends. The CDR3 reads CASKRQNQIGAGELFF. The DNA for the CDR3 is TGTGCCAGCAAACGACAGAACCAAATAGGGGCCGGGGAGCTGTTTTTT.

This rearrangement joins TRBV5-6 to TRBJ2-6, with TRBD1 matching over 8 bases. J gave up 0 bases and V 3 bases, and 2 bases lay outside the gene matches. The germline gives CDR1 SGHDT, CDR2 YYEEEE. The CDR3 totals 16 residues. The CDR3 is CASSSDRGSGANVLTF. The CDR3 DNA reads as TGTGCCAGCAGCTCAGACAGGGGCTCTGGGGCCAACGTCCTGACTTTC.

The chain links TRBV19 to TRBJ1-2; D is ambiguous. The V gene's germline CDR1 is LNHDA and CDR2 SQIVND (reference sequence). This CDR3 has 12 amino acids. V lost 8 bases to trimming and J lost 2 bases, with 9 bases between them. CDR3 bases: TGTGCCAGTCGTTCAGGCAACTATGGCTACACCTTC. Protein product: CASRSGNYGYTF.

CDR3 amino acids: CASSRQGVNEKLFF. CDR3 DNA: TGCGCCAGCAGCCGACAGGGGGTTAATGAAAAACTGTTTTTT. J is TRBJ1-4 and V is TRBV5-1; 9 nucleotides match TRBD1. The length of the CDR3 is 14 residues. With V trimmed by 4 bases and J by 4 bases, 2 bases remained unmatched. CDR1 is SGHRS and CDR2 is YFSETQ in the germline V gene.